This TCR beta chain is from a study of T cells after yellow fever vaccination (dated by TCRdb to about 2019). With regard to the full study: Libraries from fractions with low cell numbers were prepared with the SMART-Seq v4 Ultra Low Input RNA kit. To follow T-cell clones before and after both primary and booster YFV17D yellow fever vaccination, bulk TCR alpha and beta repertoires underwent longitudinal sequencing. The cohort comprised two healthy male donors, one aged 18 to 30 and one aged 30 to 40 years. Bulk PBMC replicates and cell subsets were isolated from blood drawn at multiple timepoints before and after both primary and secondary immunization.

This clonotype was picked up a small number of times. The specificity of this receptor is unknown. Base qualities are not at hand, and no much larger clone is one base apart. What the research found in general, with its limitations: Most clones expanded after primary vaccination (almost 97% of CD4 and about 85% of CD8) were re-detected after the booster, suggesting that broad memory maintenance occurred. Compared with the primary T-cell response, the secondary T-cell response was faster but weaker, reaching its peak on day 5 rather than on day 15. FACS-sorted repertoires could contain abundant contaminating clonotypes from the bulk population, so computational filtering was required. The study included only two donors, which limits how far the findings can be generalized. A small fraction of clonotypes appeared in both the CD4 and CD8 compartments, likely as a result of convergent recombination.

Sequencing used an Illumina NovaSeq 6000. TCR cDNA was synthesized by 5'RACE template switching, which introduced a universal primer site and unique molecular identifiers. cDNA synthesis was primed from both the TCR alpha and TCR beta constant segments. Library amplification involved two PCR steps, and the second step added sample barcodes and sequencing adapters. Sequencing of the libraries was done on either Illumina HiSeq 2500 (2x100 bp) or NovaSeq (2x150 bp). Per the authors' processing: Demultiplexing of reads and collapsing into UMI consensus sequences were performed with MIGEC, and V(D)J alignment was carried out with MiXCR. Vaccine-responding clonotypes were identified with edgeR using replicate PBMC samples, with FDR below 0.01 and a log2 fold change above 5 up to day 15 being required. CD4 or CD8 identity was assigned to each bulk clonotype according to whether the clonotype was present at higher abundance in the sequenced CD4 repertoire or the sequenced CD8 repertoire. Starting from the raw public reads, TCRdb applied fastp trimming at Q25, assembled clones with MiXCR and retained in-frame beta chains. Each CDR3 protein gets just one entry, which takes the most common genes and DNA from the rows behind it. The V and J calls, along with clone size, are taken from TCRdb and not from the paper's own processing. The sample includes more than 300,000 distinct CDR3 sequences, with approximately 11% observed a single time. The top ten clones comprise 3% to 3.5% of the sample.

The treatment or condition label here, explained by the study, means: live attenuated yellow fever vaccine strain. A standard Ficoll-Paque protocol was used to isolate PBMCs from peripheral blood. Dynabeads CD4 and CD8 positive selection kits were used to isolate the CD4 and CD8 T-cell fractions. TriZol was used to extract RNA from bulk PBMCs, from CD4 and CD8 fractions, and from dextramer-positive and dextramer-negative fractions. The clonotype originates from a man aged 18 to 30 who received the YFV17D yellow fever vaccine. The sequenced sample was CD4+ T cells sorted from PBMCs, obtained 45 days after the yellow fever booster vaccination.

The nucleotides read TGTGCCAGCAGAGTTGAAGGAAGTAGCTCCTACGAGCAGTACTTC. Its protein is CASRVEGSSSYEQYF. The chain links TRBV5-5 with TRBJ2-7; the D gene is not confidently resolved. V drops 5 bases and J drops 0 bases, leaving 15 bases in between. The cysteine opens and the phenylalanine closes a CDR3 of 15 amino acids. Left in the record is the CDR3 DNA by itself, 45 bases read in frame from the first base. The germline V gene (reference sequence) sets CDR1 to SGHKS and CDR2 to YYEKEE.